These 28 T cell receptor beta chains were all obtained from the same sample, sequenced in a study of blood T cell repertoires in COVID-19. Data came from immunoSEQ multiplex PCR; TCRdb stores just in-frame clones and leaves some out. Here the sample spans about 97,000 clones, approximately 80% being singletons. Material for sequencing was peripheral blood. Receptor source: a man aged 70-80 years with acute or convalescent COVID-19.

A word on this clone: A much larger clone lies a single base off, so this may be a read error. The V and J genes are TRBV5-6 and TRBJ2-3; no reliable D call. CDR3 size: 12 residues. Per the germline V gene, CDR1 is SGHDT and CDR2 is YYEEEE. With 3 bases removed from V and 2 bases from J, the gap between germline ends came to 4 bases. The CDR3, as DNA: TGTGCCAGCAGCTCGTACACAGATACGCAGTATTTT. Its protein product is CASSSYTDTQYF.

This chain connects TRBV9 to TRBJ1-1; D is perhaps TRBD1 (6 bases). Germline loops: CDR1 SGDLS, CDR2 YYNGEE. The CDR3 is made up of 15 amino acids. The V end lost 2 bases, the J end lost 5 bases, and 16 bases lay between the germline ends. The CDR3 DNA reads as TGTGCCAGCAGCGTCGAAACAGGGTTATGGACTGAAGCTTTCTTT. It yields the protein CASSVETGLWTEAFF.

The chain combines TRBV7-3 with TRBJ1-1; D may be TRBD1 (6 bases). Germline loops: CDR1 SGHTA, CDR2 FQGTGA. There are 16 residues in the CDR3. Trimming removed 1 base at V and 0 bases at J, with 12 bases between. This CDR3 is CASSLNGGQMNTEAFF. CDR3 nucleotides: TGTGCCAGCAGCTTAAATGGCGGACAGATGAACACTGAAGCTTTCTTT.

The chain uses TRBV3-1 (or the pseudogene TRBV3-2) and TRBJ2-7, with 11 bases matching TRBD2. This CDR3 has 16 amino acids. V shed 4 bases and J 2 bases; nucleotides not matched to a gene: 7. CDR1 LGHDT and CDR2 YNNKEL come from the germline V gene (reference sequence). CDR3 region: CASSLAGTSGTYEQYF. Here the CDR3 DNA reads TGTGCCAGCAGCCTCGCCGGGACTAGCGGTACCTACGAGCAGTACTTC.

The chain has TRBV11-2 and TRBJ1-5; the match to TRBD1 covers 8 bases. The CDR3 is made up of 16 amino acids. The J segment lost 2 bases and the V segment lost 1 base, leaving 4 bases of the junction unmatched. Germline loops: CDR1 SGHAT, CDR2 FQNNGV. CDR3 in DNA: TGTGCCAGCAGCTTAGGGACAGGGACCGGCAATCAGCCCCAGCATTTT. Translating gives CASSLGTGTGNQPQHF.

The V and J genes are TRBV10-2 and TRBJ2-2; 9 bases fit TRBD1. The CDR3 has 16 amino acids. CDR1 and CDR2 (germline): WSHSY, SAAADI. V lost 6 bases to trimming and J lost 4 bases; unmatched junction nucleotides: 9. The CDR3 protein is CASRVDRGVPTGELFF. The CDR3 coding sequence is TGCGCCAGCAGGGTAGACAGGGGGGTGCCCACCGGGGAGCTGTTTTTT.

J is TRBJ2-3 and V is TRBV4-1, with TRBD1 matching 7 bases. Germline V gives CDR1 MGHRA, CDR2 YSYEKL. Trimming cost V 4 bases and J 2 bases; bases outside gene matches: 6. CDR3 length equals 15 residues. Here the CDR3 reads CASSPPGTDTDTQYF. In DNA, the CDR3 is TGCGCCAGCAGCCCCCCTGGGACAGACACAGATACGCAGTATTTT.

V and J are TRBV5-5 and TRBJ1-1; TRBD1 matches at 7 bases. J lost 5 bases, V lost 3 bases, and 7 bases had no gene match. Germline assignment: CDR1 SGHKS and CDR2 YYEKEE (reference sequence). The CDR3 has 14 residues. CDR3 in DNA: TGTGCCAGCAGCTCCAGGACAGGCGGGACTGAAGCTTTCTTT. Translation: CASSSRTGGTEAFF.

This clone has just one count. The rearrangement joins TRBV11-1 to TRBJ1-6; weak D call: TRBD1 (5 bases). With 1 base removed from V and 14 bases from J, the gap between germline ends came to 9 bases. CDR3 length equals 12 residues. Germline assignment: CDR1 SGHAT and CDR2 FQDESV (reference sequence). CDR3 loop: CASSLEGFTLHF. The DNA for the CDR3 is TGTGCCAGCAGCTTAGAGGGGTTCACCCTCCACTTT.

This clone was seen a single time. The CDR3 bases are TGTGCCAGACGCGGGGGTTACACTGAAGCTTTCTTT. This codes for CARRGGYTEAFF. This chain uses TRBV30 with TRBJ1-1; D may be TRBD1 (5 bases). Trimming left V 8 bases short and J 3 bases short, with 13 bases between. The CDR3 is 12 amino acids. In germline, CDR1 is GTSNPN, CDR2 SVGIG (reference sequence).

V usage is TRBV6-5 and J usage is TRBJ2-1; 10 bases match TRBD1. Germline CDR1 is MNHEY and CDR2 is SVGAGI. CDR3 length: 15 amino acids. The V and J ends lost 5 bases and 6 bases, in that order; junction bases with no gene match: 7. The CDR3 nucleotides read TGTGCCAGCAGTCGGCGGGACAGGGGCCCCAATGAGCAGTTCTTC. Translation: CASSRRDRGPNEQFF.

The rearrangement links TRBV5-1 to TRBJ2-1; the match to TRBD2 covers 10 bases. The CDR3 totals 17 residues. Germline-derived CDR1 and CDR2 are SGHRS and YFSETQ. The ends lost 0 bases at V and 3 bases at J; junction bases unmatched: 6. Here the CDR3 reads CASSLVSGRALYNEQFF. Written as DNA, the CDR3 is TGCGCCAGCAGCTTGGTAAGCGGGAGGGCCCTCTACAATGAGCAGTTCTTC.

The CDR3 spells CASRSPGTGAYEQYF. The CDR3 DNA reads TGTGCCAGCAGATCCCCCGGGACAGGGGCCTACGAGCAGTACTTC. The chain is built from TRBV28 and TRBJ2-7; 10 nucleotides align to TRBD1. The CDR3 sequence is 15 residues long. Germline trimming cut 6 bases from V and 2 bases from J; bases unmatched to any gene: 7. CDR1 is MDHEN, CDR2 SYDVKM, per germline.

This CDR3 is CASTLPGETQYF. The DNA of the CDR3 is TGTGCCAGCACCCTCCCCGGGGAGACCCAGTACTTC. The rearrangement joins TRBV7-2 to TRBJ2-5; D unclear. Per the germline V gene, CDR1 is SGHTA and CDR2 is FQGNSA. V lost 7 bases to trimming and J lost 5 bases, with 11 bases between them. The CDR3 consists of 12 residues.

The genes are TRBV6-4 and TRBJ2-3; TRBD2 aligns across 9 bases. The CDR3 contains 17 residues. CDR1 and CDR2 from the germline V gene are MRHNA and SNTAGT. The J segment lost 2 bases and the V segment lost 0 bases, leaving 6 bases of the junction unmatched. The CDR3 nucleotides read TGTGCCAGCAGTGACTCGATTCTAGCGGGATACACAGATACGCAGTATTTT. Translated: CASSDSILAGYTDTQYF.

V gene TRBV3-1 (or the pseudogene TRBV3-2) combines with J gene TRBJ2-2; D gene uncertain. The CDR3 has 13 residues. In germline, CDR1 is LGHDT, CDR2 YNNKEL (reference sequence). The ends were cut back, 4 bases at V and 3 bases at J, with 6 bases in the middle. For the CDR3, the DNA is TGTGCCAGCAGCCCCCTCGACACCGGGGAGCTGTTTTTT. This gives the protein CASSPLDTGELFF.

This clone was counted between two and nine times. The chain combines TRBV11-3 with TRBJ2-7, with 9 bases lining up with TRBD1. Germline V gene sequence: CDR1 SGHNT, CDR2 YENEEA. This CDR3 spans 15 amino acids. V trimming: 5 bases; J trimming: 3 bases; junction bases outside the gene matches: 8. CDR3 bases: TGTGCCAGCAGCGAACAGGGGGCTTCAATCTACGAGCAGTACTTC. It specifies CASSEQGASIYEQYF.

The V gene is TRBV6-5, the J gene TRBJ1-1; D not certain. The CDR3 is 14 residues long. Trimming removed 10 bases at V and 0 bases at J, with 15 bases between. The germline CDR1 and CDR2 sequences are MNHEY and SVGAGI. The chain's CDR3 is CATQPQVLNTEAFF. CDR3 nucleotide sequence: TGTGCCACCCAACCTCAGGTGTTGAACACTGAAGCTTTCTTT.

The chain has TRBV28 and TRBJ1-5; possible D gene TRBD1, 5 bases. Germline V gives CDR1 MDHEN, CDR2 SYDVKM. The CDR3 extends over 15 amino acids. The germline V and J ends were trimmed by 7 bases and 4 bases, with 17 bases remaining between them. The CDR3 reads CASNGDQGPNQPQHF. For the CDR3, the DNA is TGTGCCAGCAATGGGGATCAGGGCCCAAATCAGCCCCAGCATTTT.

This sequence joins TRBV2 and TRBJ1-6; tentative D call: TRBD1 (6 bases). In germline, CDR1 is SNHLY, CDR2 FYNNEI. The CDR3 has 12 residues. Trimming stripped 9 bases from V and 10 bases from J, with 13 bases between. CDR3 in amino acids: CARQGRLSPLHF. Here the CDR3 DNA reads TGTGCCAGACAGGGTCGACTCTCACCCCTCCACTTT.

V and J are TRBV5-6 and TRBJ2-3, with D perhaps TRBD2 (6 bases). The germline V gene has CDR1 SGHDT and CDR2 YYEEEE. V lost 2 bases, J lost 0 bases, and 10 bases lay in between. This CDR3 spans 15 amino acids. The CDR3 coding sequence is TGTGCCAGCAGCTTAGTCGGGACTAGCACAGATACGCAGTATTTT. Translated, it gives CASSLVGTSTDTQYF.

The rearrangement uses TRBV11-2 and TRBJ2-2; 8 bases are a match to TRBD1. CDR1 is SGHAT and CDR2 is FQNNGV in the germline V gene. V lost 5 bases, J lost 4 bases, and 9 bases stayed unmatched. The length of the CDR3 is 16 residues. The CDR3 is CASSLFGQGTTGELFF. The CDR3, as DNA: TGTGCCAGCAGCCTCTTCGGACAGGGCACCACCGGGGAGCTGTTTTTT.

A few counts support this clone. The chain joins TRBV12-3 or TRBV12-4 to TRBJ1-5; TRBD1 might be the D (5 bases). The CDR3 loop spans 12 amino acids. The ends were cut back, 4 bases at V and 6 bases at J, with 7 bases in the middle. The CDR3 loop is CASSSGIQPQHF. The DNA for the CDR3 is TGTGCCAGCAGTTCAGGGATTCAGCCCCAGCATTTT.

J is TRBJ2-1 and V is TRBV30; D gene uncertain. V was cut by 0 bases and J by 5 bases, with 11 bases left in between. CDR1 and CDR2 (germline): GTSNPN, SVGIG (reference sequence). This CDR3 region has 14 residues. The CDR3 sequence: CAWSVNVRDNEQFF. The CDR3 nucleotides are TGTGCCTGGAGTGTAAATGTCCGGGACAATGAGCAGTTCTTC.

The V and J genes are TRBV3-1 (or the pseudogene TRBV3-2) and TRBJ1-5; the D gene is possibly TRBD1 (6 bases). The V end lost 4 bases, the J end lost 7 bases, and 11 bases lay between the germline ends. The CDR3 spans 13 residues. CDR1 is LGHDT, CDR2 YNNKEL, per germline (reference sequence). The CDR3 region is CASSRVGQQPQHF. The CDR3 DNA is TGTGCCAGCAGCCGCGTAGGACAGCAGCCCCAGCATTTT.

The chain uses TRBV24-1 and TRBJ2-1; 8 nucleotides agree with TRBD2. The V gene's germline CDR1 is KGHDR and CDR2 SFDVKD. The CDR3 covers 15 residues. The V and J ends lost 7 bases and 8 bases, in that order; junction bases with no gene match: 12. In nucleotides, the CDR3 is TGTGCCACCAGCCGAGCGGGAGCAGGCGTCGATGAGCAGTTCTTC. Translated: CATSRAGAGVDEQFF.

The chain is built from TRBV9 and TRBJ2-1, with a weak D call TRBD2 (5 bases). V dropped 4 bases and J dropped 9 bases, with 11 bases sitting between them. CDR3 length: 12 amino acids. The germline CDR1 and CDR2 sequences are SGDLS and YYNGEE. DNA of the CDR3: TGTGCCAGCAGCAGAGAGGCGGGTGAGCAGTTCTTC. Translated: CASSREAGEQFF.

CDR3 loop: CSVDRGQDGYTF. As DNA, the CDR3 is TGCAGCGTAGACAGGGGGCAAGATGGCTACACCTTC. The chain carries TRBV29-1 and TRBJ1-2; 10 positions match TRBD1. CDR1 and CDR2 (germline): SQVTM, ANQGSEA. With 6 bases clipped from V and 6 bases from J, the junction kept 4 bases outside the gene matches. There are 12 residues in the CDR3.